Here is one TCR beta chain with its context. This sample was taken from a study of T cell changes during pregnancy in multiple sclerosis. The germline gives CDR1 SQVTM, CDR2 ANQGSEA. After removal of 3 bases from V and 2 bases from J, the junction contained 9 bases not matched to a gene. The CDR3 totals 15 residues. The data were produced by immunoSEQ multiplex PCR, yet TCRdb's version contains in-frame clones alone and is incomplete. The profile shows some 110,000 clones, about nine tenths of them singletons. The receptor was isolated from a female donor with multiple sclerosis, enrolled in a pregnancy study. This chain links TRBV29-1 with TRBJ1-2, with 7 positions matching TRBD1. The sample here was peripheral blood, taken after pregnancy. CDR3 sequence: CSVEGQLGLNYGYTF. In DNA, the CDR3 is TGCAGCGTTGAGGGACAGTTAGGATTAAACTATGGCTACACCTTC.